The 5 T cell receptor beta chains reported below all come from one sample, sequenced in a study of blood T cell repertoires in COVID-19. Clones were sequenced by immunoSEQ multiplex PCR, and TCRdb holds only the in-frame ones, with some missing. The sample lists approximately 310,000 clones, 89% occurring once. The sequencing sample was made of PBMCs or T cells enriched from blood (not recorded which). All receptors derive from a man in his 60s who had recovered from COVID-19.

The DNA for the CDR3 is TGTGCCAGCTCACCGACAGGGGATAGGACTGAAGCTTTCTTT. It codes for CASSPTGDRTEAFF. This chain links TRBV18 with TRBJ1-1, with 8 bases lining up with TRBD1. The CDR3 is 14 amino acids. J gave up 5 bases and V 3 bases, and 5 bases lay outside the gene matches. In germline, CDR1 is KGHSH, CDR2 LQKENI.

This chain uses TRBV21-1 with TRBJ2-7; the D call in the table, TRBD2, was not verified against the DNA. TRBV21-1 is tagged as a pseudogene. This CDR3 is 14 amino acids long. The CDR3 loop reads CASSWLADSYEQYF. The DNA of the CDR3 is TGTGCCAGCAGTTGGCTAGCGGACTCCTACGAGCAGTACTTC.

This clone was counted once. The gene calls are TRBV19 and TRBJ2-3, with D possibly being TRBD1 (6 bases). V dropped 3 bases and J dropped 5 bases, with 15 bases sitting between them. The V gene's germline CDR1 is LNHDA and CDR2 SQIVND (reference sequence). This CDR3 contains 15 residues. DNA of the CDR3: TGTGCCAGTAGTATTGGTCCCAGGGGTTTAGATACGCAGTATTTT. Protein sequence: CASSIGPRGLDTQYF.

The rearrangement links TRBV7-3 to TRBJ2-1; D not resolved. Germline assignment: CDR1 SGHTA and CDR2 FQGTGA. The CDR3 is made up of 14 amino acids. V lost 5 bases and J lost 5, with 13 bases in between. The CDR3 sequence: CASSVKANDNEQFF. The CDR3 DNA sequence: TGTGCCAGCAGCGTCAAAGCCAATGACAATGAGCAGTTCTTC.

The rearrangement joins TRBV28 to TRBJ2-1; D possibly corresponds to TRBD2 (6 bases). There are 15 residues in the CDR3. Germline assignment: CDR1 MDHEN and CDR2 SYDVKM. V lost 5 bases and J 0 bases, leaving 11 bases between the germline ends. Here the CDR3 reads CASSKLASSYNEQFF. The CDR3, as DNA: TGTGCCAGCAGTAAGCTAGCGAGCTCCTACAATGAGCAGTTCTTC. The full variable domain, its missing parts supplied by reference TRBV28 and TRBJ2-1, is DVKVTQSSRYLVKRTGEKVFLECVQDMDHENMFWYRQDPGLGLRLIYFSYDVKMKEKGDIPEGYSVSREKKERFSLILESASTNQTSMYLCASSKLASSYNEQFFGPGTRLTVL.